These T cell receptor beta chains were read from a single sample in a study of blood T cell repertoires in COVID-19. Assay: immunoSEQ multiplex PCR; the TCRdb copy retains only in-frame clones and omits some. The sample includes some 160,000 clones, over 80% of them seen just once. The sequenced material came from peripheral blood. All receptors derive from a man between 65 and 85 years old who had recovered from COVID-19. Both conserved end residues are part of each CDR3. D genes are given only for firm matches. The listing skips clone size in some rows; elsewhere it reads once, few, many or a size class.

D: NA
V: TRBV5-1
size: NA
J: TRBJ1-2
DNA: TGCGCCAGCAGCTTGTCGACAGACAACTATGGCTACACCTTC
CDR3: CASSLSTDNYGYTF

D: TRBD1
V: TRBV2
size: NA
J: TRBJ1-1
DNA: TGTGCCAGCAGCGGGGACAGGGACACTGAAGCTTTCTTT
CDR3: CASSGDRDTEAFF

D: NA
V: TRBV20-1
size: NA
J: TRBJ2-1
DNA: TGCAGTGCTAGTCAGGGTATCTCCTACAATGAGCAGTTCTTC
CDR3: CSASQGISYNEQFF

D: NA
V: TRBV5-1
size: NA
J: TRBJ1-2
DNA: TGCGCCAGCAGCTTGGCCCCTTCCGGGGTCTATGGCTACACCTTC
CDR3: CASSLAPSGVYGYTF

D: TRBD2
V: TRBV27
size: many
J: TRBJ2-2
DNA: TGTGCCAGCGGGCGAGCGGGAGTTAGGGAGCTGTTTTTT
CDR3: CASGRAGVRELFF

D: TRBD2
V: TRBV7-2
size: NA
J: TRBJ2-1
DNA: TGTGCCAGCAGCTGGGCTACTAGCGGGGGCTACAATGAGCAGTTCTTC
CDR3: CASSWATSGGYNEQFF

D: NA
V: TRBV15
size: NA
J: TRBJ1-1
DNA: TGTGCCACCAGCAGAGACCCGACAGGGAACACTGAAGCTTTCTTT
CDR3: CATSRDPTGNTEAFF

D: TRBD1
V: TRBV4-1
size: NA
J: TRBJ2-7
DNA: TGCGCCAGCAGCCAAGGACAGGGCCCTGGGTACGAGCAGTACTTC
CDR3: CASSQGQGPGYEQYF

D: TRBD1
V: TRBV7-2
size: NA
J: TRBJ2-5
DNA: TGTGCCAGCAGCTTGGGACAGTACCAAGAGACCCAGTACTTC
CDR3: CASSLGQYQETQYF

D: NA
V: TRBV18
size: NA
J: TRBJ2-2
DNA: TGTGCCAGCTCACCACAGGAGACGGGGGCGAACACCGGGGAGCTGTTTTTT
CDR3: CASSPQETGANTGELFF

D: NA
V: TRBV4-1
size: once
J: TRBJ2-3
DNA: TGCGCCAGCAGCCTACAAAACCCAGATACGCAGTATTTT
CDR3: CASSLQNPDTQYF

D: NA
V: TRBV3-1/TRBV3-2
size: once
J: TRBJ2-2
DNA: TGTGCCAGCAGCCAATTCGCCGGGGAGCTGTTTTTT
CDR3: CASSQFAGELFF

D: TRBD2
V: TRBV30
size: NA
J: TRBJ2-3
DNA: TGTGCCTGGAGTGTTGGGTTAGCGGGAGACGCGCAGTATTTT
CDR3: CAWSVGLAGDAQYF

D: TRBD1
V: TRBV28
size: few
J: TRBJ2-7
DNA: TGTGCCAGCAGTTTAGTGACAGGGCTCGGGCAGTACTTC
CDR3: CASSLVTGLGQYF

D: NA
V: TRBV29-1
size: NA
J: TRBJ2-2
DNA: TGCAGCGGTAGGGGCGCCGGGGAGCTGTTTTTT
CDR3: CSGRGAGELFF

D: TRBD2
V: TRBV7-6
size: NA
J: TRBJ2-2
DNA: TGTGCCAGCAGCTTAGCCGGGACTAGCGGTGCCACCGGGGAGCTGTTTTTT
CDR3: CASSLAGTSGATGELFF

D: TRBD1
V: TRBV3-1/TRBV3-2
size: NA
J: TRBJ1-2
DNA: TGTGCCAGCAGCGAGGGGGCGCGGGGCTACACCTTC
CDR3: CASSEGARGYTF